Below are 22 T cell receptor beta chains sequenced from a single sample in a study of cytomegalovirus exposure and HLA in healthy donors (dated 2017 in TCRdb). Libraries were constructed by the immunoSEQ multiplex PCR assay. A mixture of 60 forward primers for TCR Vbeta segments and 13 reverse primers for TCR Jbeta segments was used in the multiplex PCR. Entries here come from immuneACCESS through TCRdb and include only in-frame sequences with V and J called. Some clones fail to appear in such tables; in the studies checked, an unresolved V gene covers under half of the shortfall, and the cause of the remainder is unknown. Counted in this sample were some 100,000 clones; around two thirds of them appeared once. Just over 2% of the sample is in the top ten clones. Specimen: PBMCs. The receptor set was obtained from a human donor in good health.

The chain joins TRBV13 to TRBJ2-2; TRBD1 aligns across 8 bases. J lost 6 bases, V lost 5 bases, and 5 bases had no gene match. The CDR3 runs to 14 residues. Looked up from germline, CDR1 is PRHDT and CDR2 is FYEKMQ (reference sequence). The CDR3 DNA sequence: TGTGCCAGCAGCCCGGGGACAGGCGCCGGGGAGCTGTTTTTT. Translating gives CASSPGTGAGELFF. The entire variable domain, with the rest obtained from reference TRBV13 and TRBJ2-2, is as follows: AAGVIQSPRHLIKEKRETATLKCYPIPRHDTVYWYQQGPGQDPQFLISFYEKMQSDKGSIPDRFSAQQFSDYHSELNMSSLELGDSALYFCASSPGTGAGELFFGEGSRLTVL.

This rearrangement joins TRBV10-2 to TRBJ2-1, with D possibly being TRBD2 (6 bases). The germline V and J ends were trimmed by 2 bases and 3 bases, with 17 bases remaining between them. Germline CDR1 WSHSY, CDR2 SAAADI. This CDR3 contains 17 residues. DNA for the CDR3: TGCGCCAGCAGTGAGGGAGCCGAGACTAGGTTCTACAATGAGCAGTTCTTC. This gives the protein CASSEGAETRFYNEQFF.

The rearrangement links TRBV4-2 to TRBJ2-7; the match to TRBD2 covers 16 bases. J was trimmed by 5 bases and V by 5 bases; bases with no gene match: 9. Germline V gene data show CDR1 as LGHNA and CDR2 as YNFKEQ. CDR3 length: 17 amino acids. The CDR3 coding sequence is TGTGCCAGCAGCTTATCCGGGACTAGCGGGAGGGCGGACGAGCAGTACTTC. Amino acids: CASSLSGTSGRADEQYF.

This clone was seen once. The chain uses TRBV6-5 and TRBJ1-4; maybe TRBD1 (5 bases). V was cut by 4 bases and J by 15 bases, with 15 bases left in between. The CDR3 has 12 amino acids. CDR1 MNHEY and CDR2 SVGAGI come from the germline V gene. CDR3 protein: CASSSPGTRMFF. The CDR3 region has the DNA TGTGCCAGCAGTTCTCCGGGGACTCGAATGTTTTTT.

This chain joins TRBV10-1 and TRBJ2-7; D is possibly TRBD2 (6 bases). The CDR3 contains 14 residues. V lost 4 bases and J 5 bases, leaving 15 bases between the germline ends. Germline loops: CDR1 WNHNN, CDR2 SYGVQD (reference sequence). This CDR3 reads CASSVGPTSNEQYF. The CDR3 DNA follows: TGCGCCAGCAGTGTAGGGCCAACTAGCAACGAGCAGTACTTC.

The chain links TRBV14 to TRBJ2-1; D uncertain. CDR3 length equals 11 residues. Germline V gene lookup returns CDR1 SGHDN and CDR2 FVKESK. The ends were cut back, 4 bases at V and 7 bases at J, with 5 bases in the middle. The CDR3, as DNA: TGTGCCAGCAGCCTAACAAATGAGCAGTTCTTC. This sequence encodes CASSLTNEQFF.

The J gene is TRBJ1-6, the V gene TRBV7-2; the D gene is possibly TRBD1 (6 bases). This CDR3 has 16 amino acids. V lost 1 base, J lost 7 bases, and 14 bases lay in between. CDR1 and CDR2 from the germline V gene are SGHTA and FQGNSA. The CDR3 DNA reads as TGTGCCAGCAGCTTAGAATTCCCAGGGGCAAATTCACCCCTCCACTTT. It specifies CASSLEFPGANSPLHF.

J is TRBJ1-2 and V is TRBV29-1, with D uncertain. The CDR3 runs 16 residues. Trimming removed 1 base at V and 0 bases at J, with 15 bases between. Germline CDR1 is SQVTM and CDR2 is ANQGSEA. The CDR3 DNA sequence: TGCAGCGTTGAAGGGATCAGCGGTAAAGCTAACTATGGCTACACCTTC. Amino acid sequence: CSVEGISGKANYGYTF.

This rearrangement joins TRBV6-5 to TRBJ1-2; no reliable D call. This CDR3 has 15 amino acids. V was shortened by 4 bases and J by 2 bases, with 14 bases between the two germline ends. Germline V gene data show CDR1 as MNHEY and CDR2 as SVGAGI. The CDR3 coding sequence is TGTGCCAGCAGTTCATACAGAAAAATAAACTATGGCTACACCTTC. This encodes CASSSYRKINYGYTF.

This clone was observed a handful of times. J is TRBJ1-1 and V is TRBV7-9; 7 nucleotides agree with TRBD1. The CDR3 is 14 residues long. The ends lost 5 bases at V and 2 bases at J; junction bases unmatched: 5. In germline, CDR1 is SEHNR, CDR2 FQNEAQ (reference sequence). This CDR3 is CASSPGQLNTEAFF. Written as DNA, the CDR3 is TGTGCCAGCAGCCCGGGACAGCTAAACACTGAAGCTTTCTTT.

A few counts support this clone. V gene TRBV10-3 combines with J gene TRBJ1-4, with D possibly matching TRBD1 (5 bases). CDR1 is ENHRY, CDR2 SYGVKD, per germline. CDR3 length: 16 amino acids. With 4 bases removed from V and 4 bases from J, the gap between germline ends came to 16 bases. CDR3 sequence (DNA): TGTGCCATCAGTGGATCGGGGGACGGGATTAATGAAAAACTGTTTTTT. Residues: CAISGSGDGINEKLFF.

The chain combines TRBV7-9 with TRBJ2-5, with D tentatively TRBD2 (5 bases). In germline, CDR1 is SEHNR, CDR2 FQNEAQ (reference sequence). V was pared by 5 bases and J by 5 bases, with 18 bases between. There are 15 residues in the CDR3. The CDR3 sequence: CASSREKGTGETQYF. The CDR3 region has the DNA TGTGCCAGCAGCAGGGAGAAGGGCACGGGTGAGACCCAGTACTTC.

V and J are TRBV28 and TRBJ2-7, with D maybe TRBD2 (5 bases). Germline assignment: CDR1 MDHEN and CDR2 SYDVKM. Trimming cost V 6 bases and J 9 bases, with 15 bases left between them. The CDR3 has 12 amino acids. The CDR3 nucleotides read TGTGCCAGCAGCCTTATGGCCGGAGGGCAGTACTTC. This encodes CASSLMAGGQYF.

The gene calls are TRBV6-5 and TRBJ1-3; weak D call: TRBD1 (6 bases). The CDR3 contains 13 residues. The V gene lost 11 bases and the J gene lost 3 bases, with 14 bases spanning the gap. CDR1 MNHEY and CDR2 SVGAGI come from the germline V gene. The CDR3 sequence is CACHTGLGNTIYF. The CDR3 region has the DNA TGTGCCTGCCACACAGGGCTTGGAAACACCATATATTTT.

The V and J genes are TRBV5-8 and TRBJ1-5, with TRBD1 matching over 9 bases. Germline V gene sequence: CDR1 SGHTS, CDR2 YDEGEE. J was trimmed by 1 base and V by 3 bases; bases with no gene match: 5. The CDR3 is 16 amino acids. CDR3 loop: CASSSGQGISNQPQHF. For the CDR3, the DNA is TGTGCCAGCAGCTCGGGACAGGGAATAAGCAATCAGCCCCAGCATTTT. The complete variable domain, with remaining parts taken from reference TRBV5-8 and TRBJ1-5, reads EAGVTQSPTHLIKTRGQQATLRCSPISGHTSVYWYQQALGLGLQFLLWYDEGEERNRGNFPPRFSGRQFPNYSSELNVNALELEDSALYLCASSSGQGISNQPQHFGDGTRLSIL.

The chain has TRBV2 and TRBJ2-3; 7 nucleotides agree with TRBD2. The junction had 13 bases not matched to a gene; V was cut back by 6 bases and J by 4 bases. Germline lookup yields CDR1 SNHLY and CDR2 FYNNEI. The CDR3 spans 16 residues. The CDR3 DNA reads TGTGCCAGCAGCGCTGCAGGGAGGGCCAGTGCAGATACGCAGTATTTT. It translates to CASSAAGRASADTQYF.

V is TRBV11-3 and J is TRBJ2-1; 8 nucleotides align to TRBD2. The length of the CDR3 is 18 residues. The germline V gene encodes CDR1 SGHNT and CDR2 YENEEA. V lost 1 base and J lost 8; bases outside the gene matches: 16. CDR3 in amino acids: CASSLGPYGSGVSDEQFF. The CDR3 bases are TGTGCCAGCAGCTTAGGGCCCTATGGTAGCGGGGTATCAGATGAGCAGTTCTTC.

A few counts support this clone. The chain combines TRBV7-9 with TRBJ1-2, with 8 bases matching TRBD1. The V gene's germline CDR1 is SEHNR and CDR2 FQNEAQ (reference sequence). Trimming at V came to 5 bases and at J to 4 bases, leaving 9 bases not matched to a gene. The CDR3 extends over 15 amino acids. CDR3 protein: CASSRRRTGTYGYTF. The CDR3 DNA follows: TGTGCCAGCAGCCGTCGCCGGACAGGGACCTATGGCTACACCTTC.

The gene calls are TRBV7-9 and TRBJ1-1, with D possibly matching TRBD1 (5 bases). CDR3 size: 13 residues. V was trimmed by 1 base and J by 5 bases, leaving 8 bases between them. CDR1 is SEHNR, CDR2 FQNEAQ, per germline (reference sequence). This CDR3 is CASSLDGGTEAFF. As DNA, the CDR3 is TGTGCCAGCAGCTTAGACGGGGGGACTGAAGCTTTCTTT.

V gene TRBV9 combines with J gene TRBJ1-2; D not certain. Trimming cost V 0 bases and J 1 base, with 10 bases left between them. This CDR3 is 15 amino acids long. Germline values: CDR1 SGDLS, CDR2 YYNGEE. The CDR3: CASSVAATVNYGYTF. CDR3 in DNA: TGTGCCAGCAGCGTAGCTGCTACAGTTAACTATGGCTACACCTTC.

J is TRBJ1-1 and V is TRBV5-1; TRBD1 might be the D (5 bases). The CDR3 is 13 amino acids. Germline V lookup: CDR1 SGHRS, CDR2 YFSETQ. V lost 3 bases, J lost 11 bases, and 17 bases lay in between. The CDR3 region is CASSSQDPTGAFF. CDR3 sequence (DNA): TGCGCCAGCAGCTCACAGGACCCGACTGGGGCTTTCTTT.

This clone appeared once. The rearrangement uses TRBV4-2 and TRBJ1-1; the D is unclear. Trimming removed 0 bases at V and 0 bases at J, with 11 bases between. CDR1 is LGHNA, CDR2 YNFKEQ, per germline. CDR3 length equals 16 residues. CDR3 DNA: TGTGCCAGCAGCCAAGAGAGTGGAGTGGTGAACACTGAAGCTTTCTTT. Its translation is CASSQESGVVNTEAFF.